The text below deals with one TCR beta chain. Its antigen is unknown. The approximately 120-subject validation cohort, separate from the approximately 630-subject first cohort, included the donors. Some clones are missing from TCRdb's copy, which holds only in-frame ones; the method was immunoSEQ multiplex PCR. The table shows some 170,000 clones, with over 85% occurring only once. The data originate from a study of cytomegalovirus exposure and HLA in healthy donors. Study background: A later analysis reported the same platform for the roughly 110 validation repertoires and the 666 first-cohort repertoires.

V was pared by 4 bases and J by 2 bases, with 6 bases of the junction left unmatched. CDR3 length: 16 residues. Germline V gene data show CDR1 as MDHEN and CDR2 as SYDVKM. Overall study results and limits: Specific recognition of CMV antigens was confirmed in vitro for three chains (all CMV-associated). The classifier was said to identify cytomegalovirus status with high specificity and sensitivity.

The material sequenced was PBMCs. The rearrangement joins TRBV28 to TRBJ1-5, with 9 nucleotides matching TRBD1. This sequence was found in a woman under 30 in good health and CMV-seropositive. The CDR3 DNA follows: TGTGCCAGCAGTTCGTTAACAGGGGGCGGCAATCAGCCCCAGCATTTT. Its translation: CASSSLTGGGNQPQHF.